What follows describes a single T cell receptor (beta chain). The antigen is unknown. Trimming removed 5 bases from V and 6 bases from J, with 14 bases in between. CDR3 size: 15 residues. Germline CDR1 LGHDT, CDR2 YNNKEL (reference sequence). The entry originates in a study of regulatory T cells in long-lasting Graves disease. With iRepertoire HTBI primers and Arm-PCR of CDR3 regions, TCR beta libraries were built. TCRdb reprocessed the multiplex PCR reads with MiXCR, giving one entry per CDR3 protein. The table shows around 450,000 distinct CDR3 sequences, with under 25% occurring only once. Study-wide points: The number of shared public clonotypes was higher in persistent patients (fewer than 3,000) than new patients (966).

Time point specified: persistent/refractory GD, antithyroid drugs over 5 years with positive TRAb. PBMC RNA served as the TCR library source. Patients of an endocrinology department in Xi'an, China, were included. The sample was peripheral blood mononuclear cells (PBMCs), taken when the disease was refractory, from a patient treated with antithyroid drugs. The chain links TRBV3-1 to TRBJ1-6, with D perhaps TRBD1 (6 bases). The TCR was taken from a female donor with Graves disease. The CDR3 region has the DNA TGTGCCAGCAGCACCGGGGACATTAGTAATTCACCCCTCCACTTT. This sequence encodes CASSTGDISNSPLHF. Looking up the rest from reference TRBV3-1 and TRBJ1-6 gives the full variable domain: DTAVSQTPKYLVTQMGNDKSIKCEQNLGHDTMYWYKQDSKKFLKIMFSYNNKELIINETVPNRFSPKSPDKAHLNLHINSLELGDSAVYFCASSTGDISNSPLHFGNGTRLTVT.